This TCR beta chain was found in a study of blood T cell repertoires in COVID-19. Two negative PCRs, clearance, or symptom resolution were required of recovered Cohort 3 donors. CDR3 length: 15 residues. Germline CDR1 reads SGHNT; CDR2 reads YENEEA. The V end was cut by 5 bases, the J end by 7 bases, with 18 bases between. Libraries were prepared by immunoSEQ multiplex PCR; TCRdb keeps only in-frame clonotypes and omits some of them. The repertoire has a few hundred thousand clones, 85% to 90% of them found once; the top ten carry 2% to 3%. The origin of this receptor is a woman between 18 and 29 years old who had recovered from COVID-19. The sample consisted of PBMCs or T cells enriched from blood (not recorded which). This rearrangement joins TRBV11-3 to TRBJ2-1; D possibly corresponds to TRBD2 (7 bases). CDR3 residues: CASSETGGPWNEQFF. The DNA of the CDR3 is TGTGCCAGCAGCGAGACGGGGGGCCCCTGGAATGAGCAGTTCTTC. Supplemented by reference TRBV11-3 and TRBJ2-1, the full variable domain reads EAGVVQSPRYKIIEKKQPVAFWCNPISGHNTLYWYLQNLGQGPELLIRYENEEAVDDSQLPKDRFSAERLKGVDSTLKIQPAELGDSAVYLCASSETGGPWNEQFFGPGTRLTVL.